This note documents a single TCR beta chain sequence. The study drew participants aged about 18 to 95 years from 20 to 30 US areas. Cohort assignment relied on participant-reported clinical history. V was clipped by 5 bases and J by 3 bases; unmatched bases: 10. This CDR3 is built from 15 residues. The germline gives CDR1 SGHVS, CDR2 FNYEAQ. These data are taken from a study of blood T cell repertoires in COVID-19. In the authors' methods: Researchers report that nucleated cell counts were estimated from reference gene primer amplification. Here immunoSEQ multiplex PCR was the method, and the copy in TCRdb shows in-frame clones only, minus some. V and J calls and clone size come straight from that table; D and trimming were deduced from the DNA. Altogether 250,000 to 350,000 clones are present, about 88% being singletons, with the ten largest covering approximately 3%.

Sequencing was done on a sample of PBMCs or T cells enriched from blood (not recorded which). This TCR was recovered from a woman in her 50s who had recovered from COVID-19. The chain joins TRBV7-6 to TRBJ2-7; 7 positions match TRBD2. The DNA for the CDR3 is TGTGCCAGCAGCCCAATCGGGGGGATCGGCTACGAGCAGTACTTC. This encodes CASSPIGGIGYEQYF.